These T cell receptor beta chains were read from a single sample in a study of cytomegalovirus exposure and HLA in healthy donors. Method: immunoSEQ multiplex PCR; TCRdb's copy keeps in-frame clones and lacks some. Of around 99,000 clones in the sample, almost 90% were seen once. What was sequenced was PBMCs. The receptors come from a woman aged 18-30 years in good health and CMV-seronegative. CDR3s include the opening cysteine and the closing phenylalanine or tryptophan. A D gene is named only where the DNA matches it firmly. Some rows have no size entry. The others give once, few or many, or a class for an expanded clone.

J gene	clone size	V gene	D gene	CDR3 length	CDR3 DNA	CDR3 protein
TRBJ2-7	.	TRBV27	TRBD1	15	TGTGCCAGCAGTTTGGGACAGGGGGCATCCTACGAGCAGTACTTC	CASSLGQGASYEQYF
TRBJ2-5	medium-sized	TRBV4-3	.	16	TGCGCCAGCAGCCAAGCGGGATTGGGGGGAGCGGAGACCCAGTACTTC	CASSQAGLGGAETQYF
TRBJ2-7	.	TRBV28	TRBD1	15	TGTGCCAGCAGGCGTGGATTCTGGCAGGGGGACGAGCAGTACTTC	CASRRGFWQGDEQYF
TRBJ1-4	.	TRBV7-2	.	13	TGTGCCAGCAGCTTACAGTCTAATGAAAAACTGTTTTTT	CASSLQSNEKLFF
TRBJ2-1	.	TRBV18	TRBD1	14	TGTGCCAGCGTAGCCGGGACAGGGGCCGATCATCAGTTCTTC	CASVAGTGADHQFF
TRBJ1-4	.	TRBV9	.	13	TGTGCCAGCAGCCCCGGGTCGGGTGAAAAACTGTTTTTT	CASSPGSGEKLFF
TRBJ2-1	.	TRBV28	.	15	TGTGCCAGCAGTTGGGGGGACAGTCTATACAATGAGCAGTTCTTC	CASSWGDSLYNEQFF
TRBJ2-5	once	TRBV11-1	TRBD2	16	TGTGCCAGCAGCTTCAGGGCAGCGGGGGGTCAAGAGACCCAGTACTTC	CASSFRAAGGQETQYF
TRBJ1-5	.	TRBV28	TRBD1	18	TGTGCCAGCAGTTCCGTGACCGGGGGACAGGGATATCGGCAGCCCCAGCATTTT	CASSSVTGGQGYRQPQHF
TRBJ2-7	.	TRBV5-5	TRBD2	15	TGTGCCAGCAGCGGAGGGACTAGCGGGAAGTACGAGCAGTACTTC	CASSGGTSGKYEQYF
TRBJ2-1	.	TRBV7-3	.	13	TGTGCCAGCAGCTTAGAGCCCTACAATGAGCAGTTCTTC	CASSLEPYNEQFF